The present TCR beta chain was sequenced within a study of cytomegalovirus exposure and HLA in healthy donors. The CDR3 runs to 13 residues. The V gene lost 5 bases and the J gene lost 3 bases, with 8 bases spanning the gap. Germline V lookup: CDR1 MNHEY, CDR2 SVGAGI. General study results and limits: Another analysis was done later, and it associated approximately 18,000 TCR beta sequences with HLA alleles at 0.05 false discovery rate. The majority of TCR sequences were rare, yet some public TCRs appeared in many donors. An analysis was carried out later, and it reportedly showed fewer N-insertions in an Asian-associated ancestry cluster than the approximately 670-donor mean.

To note about this clone: Its antigen is not identified.

13 Jbeta primers and 60 Vbeta primers were used for the PCR. Using immunoSEQ multiplex PCR, the repertoire was profiled, and TCRdb retains in-frame clones only, with some absent. The data contain approximately 170,000 clones, around four fifths of them singletons. The sequenced material came from PBMCs. This sequence joins TRBV6-5 and TRBJ1-5; D remains unclear. The clonotype comes from a young man in good health and CMV-seropositive. This CDR3 reads CASSQEVNQPQHF. CDR3 nucleotide sequence: TGTGCCAGCAGTCAGGAGGTCAATCAGCCCCAGCATTTT.